A single sample gave rise to the 6 T cell receptor beta chains below, sequenced in a study of T cells after yellow fever vaccination. MiXCR, run by TCRdb on the 5' RACE reads, gives a single entry per CDR3 protein. The table has around 330,000 distinct CDR3 sequences, around 3.6% seen once. The material was PBMCs, obtained on the day of the yellow fever booster vaccination. These receptors all come from a man between 18 and 35 years old who received the YFV17D yellow fever vaccine.

The chain employs TRBV11-2 and TRBJ2-6; maybe TRBD1 (6 bases). The CDR3 contains 19 residues. Germline V CDR1 and CDR2: SGHAT, FQNNGV. V shed 5 bases and J shed 0 bases, with 20 bases lying between them. The DNA for the CDR3 is TGTGCCAGCAGCCTCTTAGACAGGCCCTGGGACTCTGGGGCCAACGTCCTGACTTTC. Translation gives CASSLLDRPWDSGANVLTF.

The chain couples TRBV6-1 to TRBJ2-7; maybe TRBD2 (6 bases). The V end was cut by 6 bases, the J end by 6 bases, with 15 bases between. The CDR3 sequence is 13 residues long. Germline V gene sequence: CDR1 MNHNS, CDR2 SASEGT. The CDR3 region is CASSPRRGSEQYV. The CDR3 DNA sequence: TGTGCCAGCAGCCCTAGGCGGGGATCCGAGCAGTACGTC.

The gene calls are TRBV19 and TRBJ2-1, with 9 bases matching TRBD1. Germline-derived CDR1 and CDR2 are LNHDA and SQIVND (reference sequence). Germline trimming cut 3 bases from V and 9 bases from J; bases unmatched to any gene: 6. The CDR3 is made up of 14 amino acids. The CDR3: CASSIETGGIEQFF. CDR3 sequence (DNA): TGTGCCAGTAGTATCGAGACAGGGGGGATTGAGCAGTTCTTC.

This clonotype was picked up many times. The chain uses TRBV15 and TRBJ2-7; 8 bases agree with TRBD1. J gave up 2 bases and V 0 bases, and 9 bases lay outside the gene matches. Germline-derived CDR1 and CDR2 are LNHNV and YYDKDF (reference sequence). The CDR3 extends over 17 amino acids. The CDR3 DNA sequence: TGTGCCACCAGCAGAGAATTTGGGACAGGCATGGCCTACGAGCAGTACTTC. It encodes CATSREFGTGMAYEQYF.

Ten or more counts support this clonotype. The chain carries TRBV5-6 and TRBJ1-1; tentative D call: TRBD1 (5 bases). The CDR3 sequence is 14 residues long. Per the germline V gene, CDR1 is SGHDT and CDR2 is YYEEEE. Trimming shortened V by 3 bases and J by 1 base, and 10 bases separated the two germline ends. The DNA for the CDR3 is TGTGCCAGCAGCTCCCTGGGGGGGAACACTGAAGCTTTCTTT. It yields the protein CASSSLGGNTEAFF.

Many counts were recorded for this clonotype. J is TRBJ2-3 and V is TRBV5-1; TRBD2 matches at 9 bases. Germline CDR1 and CDR2: SGHRS and YFSETQ. The CDR3 totals 15 residues. After removal of 4 bases from V and 4 bases from J, the junction contained 7 bases not matched to a gene. This chain's CDR3 is CASSPGLAFSDTQYF. CDR3 bases: TGCGCCAGCAGCCCGGGACTAGCATTTTCAGATACGCAGTATTTT.